The sequence of this TCR beta chain was determined in a study of cytomegalovirus exposure and HLA in healthy donors. Sequenced by immunoSEQ multiplex PCR; TCRdb stores in-frame clones only, minus some. The sample shows fewer than 300,000 clones, 70% to 90% of them seen only once. The sample taken for sequencing was PBMCs. This sequence originates from a woman aged 18-29 years in good health and CMV-seronegative.

The CDR3 is CASSPLPGQGNTEAFF. The CDR3 DNA reads as TGTGCCAGCAGTCCCCTCCCGGGACAGGGCAACACTGAAGCTTTCTTT. The rearrangement uses TRBV25-1 and TRBJ1-1, with 9 bases lining up with TRBD1. Germline V gives CDR1 MGHDK, CDR2 SYGVNS. The CDR3 runs 16 residues. V lost 5 bases and J lost 2; bases outside the gene matches: 9.